The next 3 T cell receptor beta chains were all read from a single sample in a study of blood T cell repertoires in COVID-19. Repertoires were generated with immunoSEQ multiplex PCR, while TCRdb's copy carries only in-frame clones and drops some. The sample lists 150,000 to 200,000 clones, over 70% seen once, with approximately 5.1% in the top ten. Sequences were obtained from PBMCs or T cells enriched from blood (not recorded which). The receptors were sampled from a woman in her thirties or forties with acute COVID-19.

The chain couples TRBV7-9 to TRBJ2-3, with TRBD2 matching 9 bases. Germline CDR1 is SEHNR and CDR2 is FQNEAQ (reference sequence). The CDR3 sequence is 17 residues long. After removal of 4 bases from V and 3 bases from J, the junction contained 11 bases not matched to a gene. In DNA, the CDR3 is TGTGCCAGCAGCTCAACGAGGACTAGCGAAAGAACAGATACGCAGTATTTT. Translation: CASSSTRTSERTDTQYF.

The V call is TRBV7-3, the J call TRBJ2-1; TRBD2 aligns across 7 bases. V lost 5 bases and J lost 2; bases outside the gene matches: 6. This CDR3 region has 15 residues. The germline V gene has CDR1 SGHTA and CDR2 FQGTGA. The CDR3 sequence is CASSPQGGTYNEQFF. CDR3 coding DNA: TGTGCCAGCAGCCCCCAGGGAGGGACCTACAATGAGCAGTTCTTC.

The chain links TRBV24-1 to TRBJ2-6; TRBD2 matches 13 bases. CDR1 and CDR2 from the germline V gene are KGHDR and SFDVKD. The CDR3 runs to 17 residues. Losses at the gene ends were 4 bases for V and 4 bases for J; bases not matched to a gene: 3. CDR3 bases: TGTGCCACCAGTGAAACTAGCGGGAGGGGAGGGGCCAACGTCCTGACTTTC. Translation gives CATSETSGRGGANVLTF.